This T cell receptor beta chain was identified during a study of CD8+ T cells in alopecia areata. Germline V lookup: CDR1 MNHEY, CDR2 SVGAGI. The CDR3 totals 15 residues. V was pared by 6 bases and J by 4 bases, with 18 bases between. Isolated RNA was reverse transcribed into cDNA used as the sequencing template. Method: immunoSEQ multiplex PCR; TCRdb's copy keeps in-frame clones and lacks some. The repertoire holds about 140,000 clones, with around 60% as singletons. Source: CD4+ T cells sorted from blood, taken at week 0. The chain uses TRBV6-5 and TRBJ1-2; D gene unclear. The receptor comes from a human donor with alopecia areata. CDR3 in DNA: TGTGCCAGCAGCCCGACGTCGTCCCTCGGCTATGGCTACACCTTC. Translated, it gives CASSPTSSLGYGYTF.